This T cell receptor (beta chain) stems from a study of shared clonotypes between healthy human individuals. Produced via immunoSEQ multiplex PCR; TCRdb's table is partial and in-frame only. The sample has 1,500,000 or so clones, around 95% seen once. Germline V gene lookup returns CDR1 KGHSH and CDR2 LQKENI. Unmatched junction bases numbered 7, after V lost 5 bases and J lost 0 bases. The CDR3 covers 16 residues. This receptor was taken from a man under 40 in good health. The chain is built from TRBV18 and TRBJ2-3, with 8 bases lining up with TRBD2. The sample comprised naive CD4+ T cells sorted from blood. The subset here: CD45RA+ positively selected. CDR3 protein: CASSALPSGSTDTQYF. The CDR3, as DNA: TGTGCCAGCTCAGCACTACCTAGCGGGAGCACAGATACGCAGTATTTT.